The clone carrying this T cell receptor (beta chain) was counted many times. Its antigen is undetermined. TCR beta VDJ and CDR3 profiling used genomic DNA as template. TCRdb called the reads again in MiXCR, with one record for every CDR3 protein. The table lists 100,000 to 150,000 distinct CDR3 sequences, 40% to 45% of them singletons. The length of the CDR3 is 14 residues. V shed 5 bases and J shed 5 bases, with 14 bases lying between them. Germline CDR1 LNHDA, CDR2 SQIVND (reference sequence). These data belong to a study of CD8+CD57+ T cells in acquired aplastic anemia. As for the study in general: Healthy CD8+ samples averaged around 10 million reads. Findings and limits, study-wide: Researchers reported that CD8+ Simpson's diversity was not significantly different in patients versus controls. Sharing between patients and controls was observed for twenty-nine CD8+ CDR3 sequences.

This receptor was identified in a human donor in good health, serving as a control. The sample consisted of sorted CD4+, CD8+, or CD8+CD57+ T cells (not recorded which) from PBMCs. The gene calls are TRBV19 and TRBJ2-3; the D gene is possibly TRBD2 (6 bases). This chain's CDR3 is CASSFTGGGDTQYF. CDR3 DNA sequence: TGTGCCAGTAGTTTCACCGGGGGTGGAGATACGCAGTATTTT. Together with reference TRBV19 and TRBJ2-3, the CDR3 gives the full variable domain: DGGITQSPKYLFRKEGQNVTLSCEQNLNHDAMYWYRQDPGQGLRLIYYSQIVNDFQKGDIAEGYSVSREKKESFPLTVTSAQKNPTAFYLCASSFTGGGDTQYFGPGTRLTVL.